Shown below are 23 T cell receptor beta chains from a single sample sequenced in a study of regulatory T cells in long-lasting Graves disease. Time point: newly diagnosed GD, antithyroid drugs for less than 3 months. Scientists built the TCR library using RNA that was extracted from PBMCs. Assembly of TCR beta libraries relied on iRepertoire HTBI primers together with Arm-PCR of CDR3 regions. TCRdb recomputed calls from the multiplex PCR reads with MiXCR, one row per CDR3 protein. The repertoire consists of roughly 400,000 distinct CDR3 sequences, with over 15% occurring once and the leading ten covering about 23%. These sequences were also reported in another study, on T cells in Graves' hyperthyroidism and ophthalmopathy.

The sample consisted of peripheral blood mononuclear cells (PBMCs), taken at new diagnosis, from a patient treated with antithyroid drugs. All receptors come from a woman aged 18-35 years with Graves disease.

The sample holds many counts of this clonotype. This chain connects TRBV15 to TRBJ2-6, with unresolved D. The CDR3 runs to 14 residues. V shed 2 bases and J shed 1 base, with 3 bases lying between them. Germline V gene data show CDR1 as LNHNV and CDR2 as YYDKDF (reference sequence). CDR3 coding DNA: TGTGCCACCAGCAGAACGTCTGGGGCCAACGTCCTGACTTTC. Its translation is CATSRTSGANVLTF.

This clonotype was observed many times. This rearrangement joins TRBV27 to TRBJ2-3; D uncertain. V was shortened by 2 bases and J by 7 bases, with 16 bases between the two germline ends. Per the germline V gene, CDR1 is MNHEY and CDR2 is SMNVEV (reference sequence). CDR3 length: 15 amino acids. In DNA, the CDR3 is TGTGCCAGCAGTTTAGAAGGAGATCGGCGGAATACGCAGTATTTT. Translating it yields CASSLEGDRRNTQYF.

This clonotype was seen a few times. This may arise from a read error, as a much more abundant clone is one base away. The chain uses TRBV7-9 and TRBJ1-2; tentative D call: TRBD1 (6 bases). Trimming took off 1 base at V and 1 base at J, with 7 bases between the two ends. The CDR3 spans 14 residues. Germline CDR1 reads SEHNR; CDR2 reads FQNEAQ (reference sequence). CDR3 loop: CASSLGTVNYGYTF. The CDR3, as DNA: TGTGCCAGCAGCTTAGGGACAGTTAACTATGGCTACACCTTC.

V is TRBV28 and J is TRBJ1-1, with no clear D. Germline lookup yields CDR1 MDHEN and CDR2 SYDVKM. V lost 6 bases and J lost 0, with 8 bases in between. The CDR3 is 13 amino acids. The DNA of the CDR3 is TGTGCCAGCAGCTATAGAATGAACACTGAAGCTTTCTTT. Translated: CASSYRMNTEAFF.

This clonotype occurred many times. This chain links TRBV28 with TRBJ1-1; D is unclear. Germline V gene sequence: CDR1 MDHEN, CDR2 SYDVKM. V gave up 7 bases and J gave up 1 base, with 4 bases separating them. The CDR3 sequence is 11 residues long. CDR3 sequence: CASITNTEAFF. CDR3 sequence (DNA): TGTGCCAGCATAACGAACACTGAAGCTTTCTTT.

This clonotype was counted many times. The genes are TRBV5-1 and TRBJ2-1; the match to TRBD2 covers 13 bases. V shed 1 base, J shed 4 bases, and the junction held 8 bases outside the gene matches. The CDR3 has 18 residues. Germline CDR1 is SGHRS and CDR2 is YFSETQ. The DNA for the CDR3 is TGCGCCAGCAGCTTGCTTACTAGCGGGAGGGCCGGGTACAATGAGCAGTTCTTC. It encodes CASSLLTSGRAGYNEQFF.

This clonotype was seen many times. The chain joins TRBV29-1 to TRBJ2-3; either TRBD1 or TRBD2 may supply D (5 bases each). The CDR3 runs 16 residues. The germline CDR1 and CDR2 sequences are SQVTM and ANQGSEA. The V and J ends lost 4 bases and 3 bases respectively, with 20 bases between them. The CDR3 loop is CSVVPRGVARTDTQYF. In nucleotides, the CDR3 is TGCAGCGTTGTTCCTAGGGGAGTAGCGAGGACAGATACGCAGTATTTT.

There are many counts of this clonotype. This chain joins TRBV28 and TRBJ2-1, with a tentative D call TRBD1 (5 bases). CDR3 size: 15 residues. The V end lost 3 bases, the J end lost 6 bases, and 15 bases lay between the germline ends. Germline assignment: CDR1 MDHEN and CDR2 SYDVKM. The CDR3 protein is CASSFVDKKGNEQFF. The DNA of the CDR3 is TGTGCCAGCAGTTTCGTGGACAAAAAGGGCAATGAGCAGTTCTTC. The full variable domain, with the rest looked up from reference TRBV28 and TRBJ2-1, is DVKVTQSSRYLVKRTGEKVFLECVQDMDHENMFWYRQDPGLGLRLIYFSYDVKMKEKGDIPEGYSVSREKKERFSLILESASTNQTSMYLCASSFVDKKGNEQFFGPGTRLTVL.

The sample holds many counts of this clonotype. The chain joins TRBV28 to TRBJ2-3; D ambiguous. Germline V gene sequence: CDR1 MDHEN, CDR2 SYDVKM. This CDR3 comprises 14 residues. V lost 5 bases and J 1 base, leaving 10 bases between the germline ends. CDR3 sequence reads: CASSPEYRTDTQYF. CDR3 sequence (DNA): TGTGCCAGCAGTCCTGAGTACCGCACAGATACGCAGTATTTT. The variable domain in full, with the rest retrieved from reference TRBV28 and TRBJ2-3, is DVKVTQSSRYLVKRTGEKVFLECVQDMDHENMFWYRQDPGLGLRLIYFSYDVKMKEKGDIPEGYSVSREKKERFSLILESASTNQTSMYLCASSPEYRTDTQYFGPGTRLTVL.

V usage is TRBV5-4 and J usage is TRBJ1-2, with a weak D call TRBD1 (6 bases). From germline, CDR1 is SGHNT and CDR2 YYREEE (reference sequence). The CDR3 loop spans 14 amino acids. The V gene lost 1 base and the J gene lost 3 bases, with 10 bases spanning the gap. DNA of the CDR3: TGTGCCAGCAGCTTGTTGTCAGGGGACTATGGCTACACCTTC. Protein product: CASSLLSGDYGYTF. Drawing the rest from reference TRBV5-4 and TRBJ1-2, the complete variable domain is ETGVTQSPTHLIKTRGQQVTLRCSSQSGHNTVSWYQQALGQGPQFIFQYYREEENGRGNFPPRFSGLQFPNYSSELNVNALELDDSALYLCASSLLSGDYGYTFGSGTRLTVV.

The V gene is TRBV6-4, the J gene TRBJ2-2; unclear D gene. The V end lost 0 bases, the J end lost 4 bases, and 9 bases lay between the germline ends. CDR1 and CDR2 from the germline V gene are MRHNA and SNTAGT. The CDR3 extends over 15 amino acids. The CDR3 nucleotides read TGTGCCAGCAGTGACTCCGCCGCGGTCACCGGGGAGCTGTTTTTT. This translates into CASSDSAAVTGELFF.

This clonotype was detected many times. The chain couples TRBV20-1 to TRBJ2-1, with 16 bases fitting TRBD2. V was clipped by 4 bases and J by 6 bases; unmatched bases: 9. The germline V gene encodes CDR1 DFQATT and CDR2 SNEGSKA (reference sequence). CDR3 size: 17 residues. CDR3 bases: TGCAGTGCTACCCCCGGGACTAGCGGGAGGGGATTCAATGAGCAGTTCTTC. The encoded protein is CSATPGTSGRGFNEQFF.

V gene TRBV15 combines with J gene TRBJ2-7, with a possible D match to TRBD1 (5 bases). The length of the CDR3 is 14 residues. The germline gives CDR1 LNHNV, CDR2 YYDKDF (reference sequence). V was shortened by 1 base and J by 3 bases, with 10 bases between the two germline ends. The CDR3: CATSRVEQVYEQYF. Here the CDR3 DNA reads TGTGCCACCAGCAGAGTAGAACAGGTCTACGAGCAGTACTTC.

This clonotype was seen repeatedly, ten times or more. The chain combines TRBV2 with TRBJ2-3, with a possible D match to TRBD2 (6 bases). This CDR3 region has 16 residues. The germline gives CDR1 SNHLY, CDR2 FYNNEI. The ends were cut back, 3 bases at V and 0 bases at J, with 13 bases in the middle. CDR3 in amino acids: CASSDHRDLSTDTQYF. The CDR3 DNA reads TGTGCCAGCAGTGACCACCGGGACTTGAGCACAGATACGCAGTATTTT.

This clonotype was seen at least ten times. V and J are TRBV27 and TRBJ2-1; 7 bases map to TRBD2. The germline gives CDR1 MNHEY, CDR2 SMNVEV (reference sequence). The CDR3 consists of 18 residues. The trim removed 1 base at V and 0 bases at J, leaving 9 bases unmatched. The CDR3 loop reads CASSLLRPAGSSYNEQFF. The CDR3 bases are TGTGCCAGCAGTTTATTAAGGCCAGCGGGGAGCTCCTACAATGAGCAGTTCTTC.

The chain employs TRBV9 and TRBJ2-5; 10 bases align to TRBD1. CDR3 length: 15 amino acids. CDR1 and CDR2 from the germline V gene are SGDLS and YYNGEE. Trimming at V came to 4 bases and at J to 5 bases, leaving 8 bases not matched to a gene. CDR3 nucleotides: TGTGCCAGCAGCCCTAGGGACAGGGGAGGCGAGACCCAGTACTTC. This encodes CASSPRDRGGETQYF.

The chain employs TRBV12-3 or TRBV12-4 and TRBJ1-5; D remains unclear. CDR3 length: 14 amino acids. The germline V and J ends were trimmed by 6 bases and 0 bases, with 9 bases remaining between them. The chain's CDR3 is CASRARGSNQPQHF. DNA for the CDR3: TGTGCCAGCAGGGCACGGGGTAGCAATCAGCCCCAGCATTTT.

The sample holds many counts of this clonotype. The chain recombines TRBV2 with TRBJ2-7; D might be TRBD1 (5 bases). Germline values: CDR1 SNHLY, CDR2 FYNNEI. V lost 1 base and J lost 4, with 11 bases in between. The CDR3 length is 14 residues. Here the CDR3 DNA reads TGTGCCAGCAGTGAAGGGGGCGGATTTTACGAGCAGTACTTC. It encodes CASSEGGGFYEQYF.

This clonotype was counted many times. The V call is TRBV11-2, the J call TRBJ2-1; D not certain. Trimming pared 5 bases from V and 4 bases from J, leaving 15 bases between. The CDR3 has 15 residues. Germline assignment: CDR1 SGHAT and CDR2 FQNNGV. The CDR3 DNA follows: TGTGCCAGCAGCGCGCCCTTGGACCGATACAATGAGCAGTTCTTC. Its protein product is CASSAPLDRYNEQFF.

The CDR3, as DNA: TGTGCCAGCAGTTATGGTCTAGGAGGCACCGGGGAGCTGTTTTTT. Translating it yields CASSYGLGGTGELFF. The chain is built from TRBV7-3 and TRBJ2-2; the D gene is possibly TRBD2 (5 bases). Germline CDR1 and CDR2: SGHTA and FQGTGA. Trimming pared 6 bases from V and 4 bases from J, leaving 15 bases between. The CDR3 loop spans 15 amino acids.

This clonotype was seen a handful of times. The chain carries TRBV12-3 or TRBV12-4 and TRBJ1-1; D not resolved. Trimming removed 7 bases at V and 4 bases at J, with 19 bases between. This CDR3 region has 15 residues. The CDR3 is CASTHLTGPGTEAFF. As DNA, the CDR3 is TGTGCCAGCACCCATTTAACGGGCCCTGGCACTGAAGCTTTCTTT.

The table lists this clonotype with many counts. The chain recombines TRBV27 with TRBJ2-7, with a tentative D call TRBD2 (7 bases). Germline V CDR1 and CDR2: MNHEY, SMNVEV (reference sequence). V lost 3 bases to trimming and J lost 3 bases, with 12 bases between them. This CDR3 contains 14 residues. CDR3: CASSLAGAHYEQYF. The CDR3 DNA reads TGTGCCAGCAGTTTGGCGGGGGCTCACTACGAGCAGTACTTC.

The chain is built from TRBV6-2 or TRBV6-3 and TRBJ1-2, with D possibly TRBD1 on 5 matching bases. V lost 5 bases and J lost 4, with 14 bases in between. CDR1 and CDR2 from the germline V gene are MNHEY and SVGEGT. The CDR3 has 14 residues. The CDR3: CASSELGRSYGYTF. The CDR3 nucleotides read TGTGCCAGCAGTGAATTGGGGCGGTCCTATGGCTACACCTTC.